This T cell receptor (beta chain) was identified during a study of response to subunit inactivated influenza vaccine (dated by TCRdb to between 2017 and 2018). In terms of the full investigation: To follow how T cells responded to a trivalent subunit inactivated influenza vaccine, the researchers relied on deep quantitative profiling of the T cell receptor repertoire.

Taken from cysteine to phenylalanine, the CDR3 has 13 residues. The kept DNA is CDR3 alone, 39 bases in frame from the first base. Taken from the germline V gene, the CDR1 and CDR2 loops are SGHTA and FQGNSA. The junction carries 8 bases between V and J, which are trimmed by 7 bases and 0 bases respectively. To note about this clonotype: What antigen it recognizes has not been identified. No base-level quality is on record; no much larger clone is a single base apart.

Receptors were amplified or captured by RT-PCR. Sequencing instrument: Illumina HiSeq 2500. TCRdb cleaned the public reads at Q25 with fastp, built clones with MiXCR and kept in-frame beta chains. Each CDR3 protein gets just one entry, which takes the most common genes and DNA from the rows behind it. The sample profile shows fewer than 600,000 distinct CDR3 sequences; roughly 7.9% of them were found once. Around 14% of the sample comes from the top ten. Paper-wide results and their limitations: According to the authors, only a limited number of new T cells may be recruited by each seasonal influenza vaccination.

The material was PBMCs from blood, obtained around 25 months after vaccination. The chain links TRBV7-2 with TRBJ2-3, with no confidently assigned D gene. This sequence originates from a man aged 45-69 years who received an inactivated influenza vaccine. Donor details come from another sample of the same person, matched by shared clones. The sequenced DNA: TGTGCCAGCAACCCATCTAGCACAGATACGCAGTATTTT. This encodes CASNPSSTDTQYF.